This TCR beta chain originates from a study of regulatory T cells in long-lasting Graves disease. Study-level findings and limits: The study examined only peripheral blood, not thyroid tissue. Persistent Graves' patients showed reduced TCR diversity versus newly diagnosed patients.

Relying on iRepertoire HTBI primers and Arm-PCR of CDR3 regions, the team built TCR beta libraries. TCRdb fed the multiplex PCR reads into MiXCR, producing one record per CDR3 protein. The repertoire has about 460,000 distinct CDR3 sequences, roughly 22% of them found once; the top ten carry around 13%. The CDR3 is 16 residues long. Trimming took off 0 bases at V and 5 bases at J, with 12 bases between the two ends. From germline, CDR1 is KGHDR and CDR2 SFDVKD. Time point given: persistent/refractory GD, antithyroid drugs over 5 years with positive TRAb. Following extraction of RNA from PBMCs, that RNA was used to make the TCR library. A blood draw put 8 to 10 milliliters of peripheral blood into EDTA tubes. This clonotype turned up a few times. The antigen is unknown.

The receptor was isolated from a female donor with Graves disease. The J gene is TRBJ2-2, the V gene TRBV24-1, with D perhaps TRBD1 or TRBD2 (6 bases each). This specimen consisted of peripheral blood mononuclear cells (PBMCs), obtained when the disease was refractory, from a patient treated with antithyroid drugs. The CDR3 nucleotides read TGTGCCACCAGTGATTTGTGGGGGGCGAGTACCGGGGAGCTGTTTTTT. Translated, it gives CATSDLWGASTGELFF.